A single sample is the source of the 8 T cell receptor beta chains below, sequenced in a study of cytomegalovirus exposure and HLA in healthy donors. PCR used 60 Vbeta primers and 13 Jbeta primers. The table came from immunoSEQ multiplex PCR; TCRdb's copy has only in-frame clones and leaves some out. The sample holds approximately 100,000 clones; less than 85% are singletons and the top ten take 3.5% to 4%. The specimen sequenced was PBMCs. These receptors all come from a man in his 60s in good health and CMV-seronegative.

The chain combines TRBV4-1 with TRBJ1-4; D call uncertain. The germline CDR1 and CDR2 sequences are MGHRA and YSYEKL. This CDR3 has 16 residues. Trimming took off 1 base at V and 0 bases at J, with 9 bases between the two ends. CDR3 protein: CASSQVGRTTNEKLFF. CDR3 nucleotides: TGCGCCAGCAGCCAAGTCGGCAGGACAACTAATGAAAAACTGTTTTTT.

V is TRBV6-1 and J is TRBJ1-2; 7 nucleotides line up with TRBD1. Per germline, CDR1 MNHNS and CDR2 SASEGT. With V trimmed by 5 bases and J by 3 bases, 3 bases remained unmatched. The CDR3 totals 13 residues. The CDR3, as DNA: TGTGCCAGCAGTCTCGACAGGGACTATGGCTACACCTTC. It is translated as CASSLDRDYGYTF.

The chain is built from TRBV28 and TRBJ1-2; 7 positions match TRBD1. This CDR3 is 15 amino acids long. Looked up from germline, CDR1 is MDHEN and CDR2 is SYDVKM. V was pared by 4 bases and J by 8 bases, with 13 bases of the junction left unmatched. CDR3 nucleotide sequence: TGTGCCAGCAGTTCACTCCCAGGGGGAGAAGAGGGCTACACCTTC. Amino acids: CASSSLPGGEEGYTF.

This chain joins TRBV4-2 and TRBJ2-5; tentatively, D is TRBD2 (6 bases). V lost 0 bases to trimming and J lost 1 base, with 12 bases between them. The CDR3 length is 16 residues. Germline assignment: CDR1 LGHNA and CDR2 YNFKEQ. CDR3 amino acids: CASSQDGAGGQETQYF. CDR3 DNA: TGTGCCAGCAGCCAAGATGGGGCCGGGGGCCAAGAGACCCAGTACTTC.

The gene calls are TRBV4-1 and TRBJ1-5; 9 positions agree with TRBD1. Germline CDR1 is MGHRA and CDR2 is YSYEKL. The V gene end was trimmed by 5 bases and the J gene end by 9 bases; junction bases not matched to a gene: 5. The CDR3 consists of 13 residues. In DNA form, the CDR3 reads TGCGCCAGCAGCTCCGGGACAGGGAGGCCCCAGCATTTT. It translates to CASSSGTGRPQHF.

In the case of this clone: The sample contains more than one DNA sequence encoding this CDR3. This chain uses TRBV15 with TRBJ1-1, with D possibly being TRBD1 (5 bases). CDR1 LNHNV and CDR2 YYDKDF come from the germline V gene (reference sequence). V lost 1 base and J lost 1, with 10 bases in between. This CDR3 has 15 amino acids. The CDR3 protein is CATSRGGGRNTEAFF. The DNA for the CDR3 is TGTGCCACCAGCAGAGGGGGCGGACGGAACACTGAAGCTTTCTTT.

The rearrangement uses TRBV11-2 and TRBJ2-1; D is unclear. Germline V gene data show CDR1 as SGHAT and CDR2 as FQNNGV. V was shortened by 5 bases and J by 0 bases, with 8 bases between the two germline ends. This CDR3 is 14 amino acids long. CDR3 nucleotides: TGTGCCAGCAGCCCCGTCGGCTCCTACAATGAGCAGTTCTTC. It encodes CASSPVGSYNEQFF.

Details on this clone: The junction shows a germline mismatch at one end, possibly a read error. The chain links TRBV4-1 to TRBJ2-7; 11 nucleotides align to TRBD1. The CDR3 sequence is 14 residues long. The germline V gene encodes CDR1 MGHRA and CDR2 YSYEKL. The CDR3 loop is CASSRTGGTSEQYF. The CDR3 DNA follows: TGTGCCAGCAGCCGGACAGGGGGCACGAGCGAGCAGTACTTC.